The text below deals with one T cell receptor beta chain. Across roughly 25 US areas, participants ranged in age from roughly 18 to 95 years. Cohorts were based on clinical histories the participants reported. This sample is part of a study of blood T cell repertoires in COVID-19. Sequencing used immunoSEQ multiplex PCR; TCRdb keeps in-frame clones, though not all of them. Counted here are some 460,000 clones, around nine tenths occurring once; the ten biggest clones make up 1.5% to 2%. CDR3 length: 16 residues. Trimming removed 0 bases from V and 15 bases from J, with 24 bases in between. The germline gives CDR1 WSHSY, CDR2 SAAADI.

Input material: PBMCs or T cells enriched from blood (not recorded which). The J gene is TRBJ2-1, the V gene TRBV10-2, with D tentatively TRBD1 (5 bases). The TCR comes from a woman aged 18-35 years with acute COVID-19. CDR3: CASSESGASRPPSPFF. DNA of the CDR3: TGCGCCAGCAGTGAGTCTGGGGCTAGTCGCCCCCCCTCTCCGTTCTTC.